The next 10 T cell receptor beta chains were all read from a single sample in a study of cytomegalovirus exposure and HLA in healthy donors. PCR was performed using 60 Vbeta and 13 Jbeta primers. Repertoires were generated with immunoSEQ multiplex PCR, while TCRdb's copy carries only in-frame clones and drops some. The ten top clones account for about 4.9%, within a sample of 70,000 or so clones. The specimen was PBMCs. The receptors stem from a middle-aged man in good health and CMV-seronegative.

Notes on this clone: The junction does not match germline at one end; this may be a read error. The chain joins TRBV7-2 to TRBJ1-1, with D uncertain. From germline, CDR1 is SGHTA and CDR2 FQGNSA. The length of the CDR3 is 14 residues. CDR3 in amino acids: CASSLVGRNAEAFF. DNA of the CDR3: TGTGCCAGCAGCTTAGTCGGCAGGAACGCTGAAGCTTTCTTT.

This chain connects TRBV11-2 to TRBJ2-3; possible D gene TRBD2, 5 bases. The CDR3 is made up of 12 amino acids. CDR1 and CDR2 from the germline V gene are SGHAT and FQNNGV. Deletions cut 6 bases from V and 2 bases from J, with 6 bases between. In DNA form, the CDR3 reads TGTGCCAGCAGACGGGACACAGATACGCAGTATTTT. As protein: CASRRDTDTQYF.

The rearrangement uses TRBV2 and TRBJ2-5; maybe TRBD2 (6 bases). This CDR3 contains 11 residues. From germline, CDR1 is SNHLY and CDR2 FYNNEI. With 6 bases removed from V and 6 bases from J, the gap between germline ends came to 8 bases. The CDR3 region has the DNA TGTGCCAGCAGGGGGAGGCAGACCCAGTACTTC. Its protein product is CASRGRQTQYF.

The chain employs TRBV5-6 and TRBJ2-2; D gene ambiguous. Germline CDR1 SGHDT, CDR2 YYEEEE. The V end was cut by 0 bases, the J end by 3 bases, with 12 bases between. This CDR3 is 16 amino acids long. The CDR3 loop reads CASSLAPGSDTGELFF. CDR3 coding DNA: TGTGCCAGCAGCTTGGCCCCCGGGTCGGACACCGGGGAGCTGTTTTTT.

The rearrangement joins TRBV29-1 to TRBJ1-1; 8 bases are shared with TRBD1. V was clipped by 7 bases and J by 3 bases; unmatched bases: 4. The CDR3 totals 12 residues. Germline lookup yields CDR1 SQVTM and CDR2 ANQGSEA. The CDR3 bases are TGCAGCGGGTCGACAGGGGACACTGAAGCTTTCTTT. It is translated as CSGSTGDTEAFF.

The chain combines TRBV5-6 with TRBJ2-3; 10 nucleotides align to TRBD1. CDR1 is SGHDT and CDR2 is YYEEEE in the germline V gene. The CDR3 is 16 amino acids. V was pared by 4 bases and J by 4 bases, with 9 bases of the junction left unmatched. CDR3 DNA: TGTGCCAGCAGCCAGGGACAGGGGAGGCTCCCAGATACGCAGTATTTT. It translates to CASSQGQGRLPDTQYF.

V gene TRBV5-1 combines with J gene TRBJ2-1; 9 nucleotides match TRBD2. This CDR3 has 15 amino acids. V dropped 0 bases and J dropped 8; count of bases not matched to a gene: 6. In germline, CDR1 is SGHRS, CDR2 YFSETQ. CDR3 residues: CASSLGAGGRDEQFF. CDR3 coding DNA: TGCGCCAGCAGCTTGGGTGCGGGAGGGCGCGATGAGCAGTTCTTC.

This chain uses TRBV7-2 with TRBJ2-7, with 9 bases aligning to TRBD2. Germline loops: CDR1 SGHTA, CDR2 FQGNSA. V gave up 6 bases and J gave up 0 bases; unmatched junction bases: 3. The CDR3 sequence is 14 residues long. The CDR3 here is CASSSTSGSYEQYF. The CDR3 region has the DNA TGTGCCAGCAGTTCGACTAGCGGCTCCTACGAGCAGTACTTC.

The chain uses TRBV18 and TRBJ2-3; D may be TRBD1 (6 bases). V lost 3 bases, J lost 0 bases, and 10 bases lay in between. This CDR3 has 15 amino acids. Germline V CDR1 and CDR2: KGHSH, LQKENI. In DNA form, the CDR3 reads TGTGCCAGCTCACCCCCAGGGGTGAGCACAGATACGCAGTATTTT. Its protein product is CASSPPGVSTDTQYF.

V is TRBV6-1 and J is TRBJ2-5; TRBD2 matches at 8 bases. CDR1 and CDR2 from the germline V gene are MNHNS and SASEGT. V lost 1 base and J lost 2; bases outside the gene matches: 3. The CDR3 has 15 amino acids. The CDR3 DNA reads TGTGCCAGCAGTGAAGTAACTAGCGGACAAGAGACCCAGTACTTC. Translation: CASSEVTSGQETQYF.